This TCR beta chain is from a study of human T cells and chemical hapten exposure. As to time point: pre-sensitization, week 0. Treatment of the sample: therapeutic diphenylcyclopropenone sensitization with weekly scalp DPC. This clonotype has more than one count but fewer than ten. Antigen unknown. The study, taken as a whole, reports: There was a positive correlation between PT1 expanded TCR counts and patch test score. Compared with pre-sensitization or healthy control sets, expanded TCRs clustered more.

Trimming shortened V by 1 base and J by 2 bases, and 9 bases separated the two germline ends. Germline V lookup: CDR1 LGHDT, CDR2 YNNKEL (reference sequence). The CDR3 covers 15 residues. TCRdb ran MiXCR on the RACE reads and lists one entry per CDR3 protein. The profile shows about 90,000 distinct CDR3 sequences, around 8.8% of them singletons. The source is a man between 35 and 55 years old with alopecia areata. Some clones in this sample may be carry-over from other donors' samples. This chain connects TRBV3-1 to TRBJ1-5; D gene ambiguous. Here the sequenced sample was whole blood, taken in connection with sensitization to the hapten diphenylcyclopropenone (DPC). In DNA, the CDR3 is TGTGCCAGCAGCCAAGTTTCGGGAGGCAATCAGCCCCAGCATTTT. Translation gives CASSQVSGGNQPQHF. The full variable domain, rest sourced from reference TRBV3-1 and TRBJ1-5, is DTAVSQTPKYLVTQMGNDKSIKCEQNLGHDTMYWYKQDSKKFLKIMFSYNNKELIINETVPNRFSPKSPDKAHLNLHINSLELGDSAVYFCASSQVSGGNQPQHFGDGTRLSIL.